The 19 T cell receptor beta chains given below trace back to one sample, sequenced in a study of cytomegalovirus exposure and HLA in healthy donors. Primers included in the PCR were 60 Vbeta and 13 Jbeta primers. Sequenced by immunoSEQ multiplex PCR; TCRdb stores in-frame clones only, minus some. The data show more than 130,000 clones, around 85% seen once. Sequences were obtained from PBMCs. These receptors came from a man aged 35-49 years in good health and CMV-seropositive.

This sequence joins TRBV15 and TRBJ2-5; D possibly corresponds to TRBD1 (6 bases). The J call is in doubt because the DNA end fits TRBJ2-7 better. Germline lookup yields CDR1 LNHNV and CDR2 YYDKDF (reference sequence). This CDR3 is 15 amino acids long. CDR3 residues: CATSREGASGYEQYF. The CDR3, as DNA: TGTGCCACCAGCAGAGAGGGGGCGAGTGGCTACGAGCAGTACTTC.

This sequence joins TRBV30 and TRBJ1-5; no clear D gene. V lost 2 bases to trimming and J lost 5 bases, with 4 bases between them. The CDR3 has 11 amino acids. The germline gives CDR1 GTSNPN, CDR2 SVGIG (reference sequence). The CDR3 here is CAWSPYQPQHF. CDR3 nucleotides: TGTGCCTGGAGTCCCTATCAGCCCCAGCATTTT.

This rearrangement joins TRBV7-2 to TRBJ2-1; the D gene is possibly TRBD2 (5 bases). Trimming left V 0 bases short and J 5 bases short, with 14 bases between. The CDR3 totals 16 residues. The germline gives CDR1 SGHTA, CDR2 FQGNSA. The CDR3 DNA is TGTGCCAGCAGCTTAGCGGCAACTAGGGAAAACAATGAGCAGTTCTTC. Translated: CASSLAATRENNEQFF.

The chain links TRBV2 to TRBJ2-7; no clear D. Germline values: CDR1 SNHLY, CDR2 FYNNEI. This CDR3 has 12 residues. V gave up 9 bases and J gave up 0 bases, with 9 bases separating them. CDR3 amino acids: CASTTNSYEQYF. In nucleotides, the CDR3 is TGTGCCAGTACTACTAACTCCTACGAGCAGTACTTC.

This clone has just one count. The V and J genes are TRBV9 and TRBJ2-2; D perhaps matches TRBD2 (5 bases). The CDR3 extends over 15 amino acids. CDR1 SGDLS and CDR2 YYNGEE come from the germline V gene. The germline V and J ends were trimmed by 3 bases and 0 bases, with 9 bases remaining between them. CDR3 nucleotides: TGTGCCAGCAGCGGCGGGCAGACGAACACCGGGGAGCTGTTTTTT. Translated: CASSGGQTNTGELFF.

This chain links TRBV6-5 with TRBJ1-2, with D uncertain. Trimming took 10 bases from V and 4 from J, leaving 10 bases between them. This CDR3 is built from 11 residues. Germline V CDR1 and CDR2: MNHEY, SVGAGI. In DNA, the CDR3 is TGTGCCACCAAGAGGGCCTATGGCTACACCTTC. Protein product: CATKRAYGYTF.

V gene TRBV30 combines with J gene TRBJ2-4; 7 nucleotides match TRBD2. Unmatched junction bases numbered 6, after V lost 6 bases and J lost 7 bases. The CDR3 loop spans 12 amino acids. Germline lookup yields CDR1 GTSNPN and CDR2 SVGIG (reference sequence). CDR3 sequence reads: CACSLLANIQYF. Written as DNA, the CDR3 is TGTGCCTGTTCATTACTAGCGAACATTCAGTACTTC.

V and J are TRBV25-1 and TRBJ1-4; D is perhaps TRBD1 (6 bases). Germline-derived CDR1 and CDR2 are MGHDK and SYGVNS. The V end lost 2 bases, the J end lost 5 bases, and 21 bases lay between the germline ends. CDR3 length: 18 residues. CDR3 nucleotides: TGTGCCAGCAGTGAAGGGAGGGGGACTCTTCGGAAAAATGAAAAACTGTTTTTT. Amino acid sequence: CASSEGRGTLRKNEKLFF.

The CDR3 sequence: CASSRQETEQYF. The DNA for the CDR3 is TGTGCCAGCTCACGACAGGAGACCGAGCAGTACTTC. The J gene is TRBJ2-7, the V gene TRBV18, with a tentative D call TRBD1 (6 bases). Germline values: CDR1 KGHSH, CDR2 LQKENI. V lost 4 bases, J lost 6 bases, and 10 bases lay in between. The CDR3 covers 12 residues.

The rearrangement uses TRBV25-1 and TRBJ2-7, with D possibly TRBD1 on 6 matching bases. Per the germline V gene, CDR1 is MGHDK and CDR2 is SYGVNS. The V gene lost 3 bases and the J gene lost 9 bases, with 12 bases spanning the gap. The CDR3 extends over 12 amino acids. Here the CDR3 reads CASSDGPRGQYF. The CDR3 region has the DNA TGTGCCAGCAGTGATGGGCCCAGGGGGCAGTACTTC.

The chain couples TRBV9 to TRBJ2-7; D remains unclear. Germline V CDR1 and CDR2: SGDLS, YYNGEE. The CDR3 has 14 residues. V lost 1 base, J lost 0 bases, and 8 bases lay in between. CDR3: CASSVSASSYEQYF. The CDR3 DNA reads TGTGCCAGCAGCGTATCTGCCAGCTCCTACGAGCAGTACTTC.

V gene TRBV5-1 combines with J gene TRBJ1-2; D unresolved. Germline CDR1 SGHRS, CDR2 YFSETQ. Between the trimmed V and J ends, which lost 4 bases and 1 base, there was a span of 11 bases. This CDR3 spans 14 amino acids. Here the CDR3 reads CASSLFNSNYGYTF. The CDR3 bases are TGCGCCAGCAGCCTGTTCAACAGTAACTATGGCTACACCTTC. Combining the CDR3 with reference TRBV5-1 and TRBJ1-2 gives the whole variable domain KAGVTQTPRYLIKTRGQQVTLSCSPISGHRSVSWYQQTPGQGLQFLFEYFSETQRNKGNFPGRFSGRQFSNSRSEMNVSTLELGDSALYLCASSLFNSNYGYTFGSGTRLTVV.

The V gene is TRBV5-7, the J gene TRBJ2-3, with TRBD2 matching 12 bases. TRBV5-7 is filed as an ORF, its function uncertain. The CDR3 has 15 residues. V lost 4 bases, J lost 6 bases, and 6 bases stayed unmatched. The CDR3 DNA reads as TGTGCCAGCAGCCGTACTAGCGGGGGGATGGATACGCAGTATTTT. It is translated as CASSRTSGGMDTQYF.

The J gene is TRBJ1-1, the V gene TRBV7-8, with TRBD1 matching over 7 bases. V lost 1 base and J lost 10; bases outside the gene matches: 12. The CDR3 is 15 amino acids. The germline V gene has CDR1 SGHVS and CDR2 FQNEAQ. CDR3 amino acids: CASSLGGTVGRGAFF. CDR3 nucleotides: TGTGCCAGCAGCTTAGGGGGGACAGTTGGTAGGGGAGCTTTCTTT.

The count of this clone is one. The genes are TRBV2 and TRBJ2-2, with 11 nucleotides matching TRBD1. The junction had 3 bases not matched to a gene; V was cut back by 8 bases and J by 4 bases. Per the germline V gene, CDR1 is SNHLY and CDR2 is FYNNEI. This CDR3 region has 14 residues. The CDR3 region has the DNA TGTGCCAGCTCCGGGACAGGGGGCACCGGGGAGCTGTTTTTT. Its translation: CASSGTGGTGELFF. Together with reference TRBV2 and TRBJ2-2, the CDR3 gives the full variable domain: EPEVTQTPSHQVTQMGQEVILRCVPISNHLYFYWYRQILGQKVEFLVSFYNNEISEKSEIFDDQFSVERPDGSNFTLKIRSTKLEDSAMYFCASSGTGGTGELFFGEGSRLTVL.

J is TRBJ1-1 and V is TRBV4-1, with TRBD1 as a possible D gene (5 bases). The CDR3 loop spans 14 amino acids. The germline CDR1 and CDR2 sequences are MGHRA and YSYEKL. With 2 bases removed from V and 0 bases from J, the gap between germline ends came to 7 bases. The CDR3 DNA reads as TGCGCCAGCAGCCAACAGGGCGTGAACACTGAAGCTTTCTTT. Translation gives CASSQQGVNTEAFF.

CDR3 sequence: CASSGGLAGGQDTQYF. CDR3 nucleotide sequence: TGTGCCAGCAGCGGAGGACTAGCGGGAGGGCAAGATACGCAGTATTTT. This chain uses TRBV7-8 with TRBJ2-3; 15 bases match TRBD2. Germline lookup yields CDR1 SGHVS and CDR2 FQNEAQ. This CDR3 is 16 amino acids long. Trimming cost V 5 bases and J 5 bases; bases outside gene matches: 5.

This rearrangement joins TRBV7-8 to TRBJ2-1; 9 bases are shared with TRBD2. From germline, CDR1 is SGHVS and CDR2 FQNEAQ. This CDR3 is 17 amino acids long. Germline trimming cut 0 bases from V and 7 bases from J; bases unmatched to any gene: 10. The chain's CDR3 is CASSLAHRLAVGNEQFF. The CDR3 nucleotides are TGTGCCAGCAGCTTAGCGCACCGACTAGCGGTGGGGAATGAGCAGTTCTTC.

The chain recombines TRBV5-6 with TRBJ2-7; TRBD1 matches 7 bases. There are 13 residues in the CDR3. Germline V gene lookup returns CDR1 SGHDT and CDR2 YYEEEE. Trimming removed 3 bases from V and 2 bases from J; junction bases left unmatched: 2. The chain's CDR3 is CASSYRGTYEQYF. In DNA form, the CDR3 reads TGTGCCAGCAGCTACAGGGGAACCTACGAGCAGTACTTC.